The 3 T cell receptor beta chains below come from one sample, sequenced in a study of blood T cell repertoires in COVID-19. The assay was immunoSEQ multiplex PCR, and TCRdb's table has in-frame clones only and misses some. The sample has some 100,000 clones; roughly 88% are singletons. Sequencing was done on a sample of peripheral blood. The receptors were sampled from a man in his forties or fifties with COVID-19, enrolled during active disease.

Only one count was recorded for this clone. V usage is TRBV5-8 and J usage is TRBJ1-1, with D unclear. Trimming left V 4 bases short and J 2 bases short, with 15 bases between. The CDR3 runs 15 residues. From germline, CDR1 is SGHTS and CDR2 YDEGEE. DNA of the CDR3: TGTGCCAGCAGCCCGACTCAACACCTAAACACTGAAGCTTTCTTT. Translating it yields CASSPTQHLNTEAFF.

This clone was recorded a few times. The sample carries other DNA sequences with the same CDR3. The V gene is TRBV7-8, the J gene TRBJ1-2; 8 bases fit TRBD1. V dropped 1 base and J dropped 8; count of bases not matched to a gene: 9. Looked up from germline, CDR1 is SGHVS and CDR2 is FQNEAQ. The CDR3 is made up of 15 amino acids. CDR3: CASSLVAGGARGYTF. CDR3 coding DNA: TGTGCCAGCAGCTTAGTGGCAGGGGGCGCGCGGGGCTACACCTTC.

The V gene is TRBV3-1 (or the pseudogene TRBV3-2), the J gene TRBJ1-2; D is unclear. The CDR3 spans 14 residues. The V end lost 4 bases, the J end lost 3 bases, and 12 bases lay between the germline ends. In germline, CDR1 is LGHDT, CDR2 YNNKEL (reference sequence). CDR3 residues: CASSPLSSDYGYTF. In DNA, the CDR3 is TGTGCCAGCAGCCCCTTGAGTTCCGACTATGGCTACACCTTC.